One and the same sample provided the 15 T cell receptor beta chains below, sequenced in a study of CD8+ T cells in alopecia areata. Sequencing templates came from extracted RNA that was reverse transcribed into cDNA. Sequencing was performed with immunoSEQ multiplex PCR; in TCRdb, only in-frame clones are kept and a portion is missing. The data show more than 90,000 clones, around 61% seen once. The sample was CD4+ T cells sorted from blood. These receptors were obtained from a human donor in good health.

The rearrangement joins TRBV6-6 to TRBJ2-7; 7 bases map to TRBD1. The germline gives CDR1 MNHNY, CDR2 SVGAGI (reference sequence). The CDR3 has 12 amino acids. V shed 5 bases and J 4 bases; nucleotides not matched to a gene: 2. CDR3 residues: CASSTRGYEQYF. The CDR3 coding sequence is TGTGCCAGCAGTACCAGGGGGTACGAGCAGTACTTC.

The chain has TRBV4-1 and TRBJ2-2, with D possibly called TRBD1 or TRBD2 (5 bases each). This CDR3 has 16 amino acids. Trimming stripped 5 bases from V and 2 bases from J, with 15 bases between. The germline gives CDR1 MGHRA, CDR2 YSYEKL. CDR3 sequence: CASSDLGGVNTGELFF. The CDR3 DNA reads TGCGCCAGCAGCGACCTTGGGGGAGTAAACACCGGGGAGCTGTTTTTT.

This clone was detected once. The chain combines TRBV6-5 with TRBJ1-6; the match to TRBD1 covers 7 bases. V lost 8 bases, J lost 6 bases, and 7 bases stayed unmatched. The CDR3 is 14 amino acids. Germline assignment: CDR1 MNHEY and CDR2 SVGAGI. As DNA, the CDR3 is TGTGCCAGCCGTAGACAGGGTCGTAATTCACCCCTCCACTTT. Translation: CASRRQGRNSPLHF.

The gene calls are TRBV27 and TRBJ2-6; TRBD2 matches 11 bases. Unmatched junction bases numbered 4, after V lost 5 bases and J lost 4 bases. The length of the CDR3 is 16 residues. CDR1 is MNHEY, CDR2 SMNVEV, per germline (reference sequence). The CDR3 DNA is TGTGCCAGCAGTATTGGACTAGCGGGCGGGGCCAACGTCCTGACTTTC. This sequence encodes CASSIGLAGGANVLTF.

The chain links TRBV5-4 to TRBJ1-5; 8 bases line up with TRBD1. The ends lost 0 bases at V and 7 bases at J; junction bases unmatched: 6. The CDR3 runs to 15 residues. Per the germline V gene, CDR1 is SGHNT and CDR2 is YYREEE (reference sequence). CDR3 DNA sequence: TGTGCCAGCAGCTTGGAACCAGGGGGCCTACAGCCCCAGCATTTT. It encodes CASSLEPGGLQPQHF.

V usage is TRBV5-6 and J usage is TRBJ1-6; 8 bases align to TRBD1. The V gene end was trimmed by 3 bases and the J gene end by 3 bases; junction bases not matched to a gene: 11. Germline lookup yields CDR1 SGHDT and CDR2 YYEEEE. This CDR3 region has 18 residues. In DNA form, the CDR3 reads TGTGCCAGCAGCTCCCTGGGACAGGCGACTAGCTATAATTCACCCCTCCACTTT. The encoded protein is CASSSLGQATSYNSPLHF.

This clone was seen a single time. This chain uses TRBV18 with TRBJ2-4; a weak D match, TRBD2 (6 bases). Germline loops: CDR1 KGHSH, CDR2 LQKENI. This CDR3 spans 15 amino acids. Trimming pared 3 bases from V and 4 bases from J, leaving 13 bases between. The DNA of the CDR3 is TGTGCCAGCTCACCGGGGCGCGGGGAGAAAAACATTCAGTACTTC. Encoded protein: CASSPGRGEKNIQYF.

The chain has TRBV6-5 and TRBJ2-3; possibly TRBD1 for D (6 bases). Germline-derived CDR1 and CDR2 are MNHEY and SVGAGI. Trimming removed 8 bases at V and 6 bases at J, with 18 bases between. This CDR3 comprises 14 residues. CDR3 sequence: CASSQGRQGDTQYF. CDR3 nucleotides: TGTGCCAGCTCCCAGGGGCGGCAGGGGGATACGCAGTATTTT.

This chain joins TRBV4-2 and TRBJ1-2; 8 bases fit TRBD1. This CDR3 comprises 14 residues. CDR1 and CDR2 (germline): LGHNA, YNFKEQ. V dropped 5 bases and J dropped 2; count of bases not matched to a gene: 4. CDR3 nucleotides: TGTGCCAGCAGCTCAGGACAGGGCAACTATGGCTACACCTTC. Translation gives CASSSGQGNYGYTF.

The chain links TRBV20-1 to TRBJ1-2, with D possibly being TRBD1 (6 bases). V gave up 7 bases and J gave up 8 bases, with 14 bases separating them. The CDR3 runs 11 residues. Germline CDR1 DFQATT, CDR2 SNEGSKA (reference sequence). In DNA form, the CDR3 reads TGCAGTGGGCCAGGGGACGGCGGCTACACCTTC. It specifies CSGPGDGGYTF.

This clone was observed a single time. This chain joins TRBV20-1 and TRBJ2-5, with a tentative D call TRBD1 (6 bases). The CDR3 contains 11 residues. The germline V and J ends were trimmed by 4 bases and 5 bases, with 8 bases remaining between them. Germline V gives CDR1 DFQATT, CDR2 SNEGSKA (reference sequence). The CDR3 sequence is CSANRAETQYF. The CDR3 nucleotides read TGCAGTGCTAACAGGGCCGAGACCCAGTACTTC.

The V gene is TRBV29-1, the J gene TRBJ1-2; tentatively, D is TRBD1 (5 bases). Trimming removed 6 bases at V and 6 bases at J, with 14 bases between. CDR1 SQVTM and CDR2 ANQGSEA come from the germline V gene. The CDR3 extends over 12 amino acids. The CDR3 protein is CSVRSWDDGYTF. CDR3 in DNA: TGCAGCGTACGTTCGTGGGACGATGGCTACACCTTC. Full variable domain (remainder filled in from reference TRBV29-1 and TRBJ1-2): SAVISQKPSRDICQRGTSLTIQCQVDSQVTMMFWYRQQPGQSLTLIATANQGSEATYESGFVIDKFPISRPNLTFSTLTVSNMSPEDSSIYLCSVRSWDDGYTFGSGTRLTVV.

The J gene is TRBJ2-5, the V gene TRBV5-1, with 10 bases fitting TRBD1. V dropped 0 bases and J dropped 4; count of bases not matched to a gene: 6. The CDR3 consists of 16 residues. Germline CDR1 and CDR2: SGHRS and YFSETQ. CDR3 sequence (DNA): TGCGCCAGCAGCTTGGGGGGACAGGGGCACGGAGAGACCCAGTACTTC. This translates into CASSLGGQGHGETQYF. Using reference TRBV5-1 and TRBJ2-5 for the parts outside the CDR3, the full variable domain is KAGVTQTPRYLIKTRGQQVTLSCSPISGHRSVSWYQQTPGQGLQFLFEYFSETQRNKGNFPGRFSGRQFSNSRSEMNVSTLELGDSALYLCASSLGGQGHGETQYFGPGTRLLVL.

The CDR3 spells CAWSVQGNTQYF. The DNA of the CDR3 is TGTGCCTGGAGTGTACAGGGCAATACGCAGTATTTT. This rearrangement joins TRBV30 to TRBJ2-3; a possible D gene is TRBD1 (6 bases). V was clipped by 0 bases and J by 7 bases, with 8 bases between them. The germline V gene encodes CDR1 GTSNPN and CDR2 SVGIG (reference sequence). The CDR3 has 12 amino acids.

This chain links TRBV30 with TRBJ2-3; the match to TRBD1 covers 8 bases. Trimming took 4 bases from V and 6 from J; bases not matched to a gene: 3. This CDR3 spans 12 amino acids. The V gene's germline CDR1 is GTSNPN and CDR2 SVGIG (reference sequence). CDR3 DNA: TGTGCCTGGAACAGGGGGTGGGATACGCAGTATTTT. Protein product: CAWNRGWDTQYF. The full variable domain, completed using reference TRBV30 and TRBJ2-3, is SQTIHQWPATLVQPVGSPLSLECTVEGTSNPNLYWYRQAAGRGLQLLFYSVGIGQISSEVPQNLSASRPQDRQFILSSKKLLLSDSGFYLCAWNRGWDTQYFGPGTRLTVL.